The clone carrying this T cell receptor beta chain was detected many times. Its antigen is as yet unknown. This sample was included in a study of CD8 T cells in ankylosing spondylitis. Libraries of TCR beta came from quantitative 5'-RACE with molecular barcodes. TCRdb reanalysed the 5' RACE reads using MiXCR and keeps one entry per CDR3 protein. The sample carries about 190,000 distinct CDR3 sequences, 10% to 15% recorded once. Broader study findings: Significant enrichment of disease-linked clones was reportedly seen in matched ankylosing spondylitis synovial fluid.

CDR1 and CDR2 from the germline V gene are SNHLY and FYNNEI. V dropped 3 bases and J dropped 3 bases, with 9 bases sitting between them. This CDR3 comprises 13 residues. The chain links TRBV2 to TRBJ2-7; D unresolved. This receptor was taken from a female donor with ankylosing spondylitis or in good health (not recorded which). Material for sequencing was blood, either unsorted or a sorted T cell fraction (not recorded which). The CDR3 DNA follows: TGTGCCAGCAGTGACGTAGGTATCTACGAGCAGTACTTC. It specifies CASSDVGIYEQYF.